This entry features one TCR beta chain sequence. Its cognate antigen is unknown. This specimen belongs to a study of T cell repertoires in cytomegalovirus infection. Study as a whole: Indications of both CMV infection and matching HLA type were provided by public TCR beta signatures. Study-wide results and caveats: Individuals carrying CMV plus the relevant HLA were identified by cumulative frequency of public TCR beta families.

TCRdb reprocessed the reads via MiXCR and lists one record per CDR3 protein. The sample contains about 150,000 distinct CDR3 sequences, about 32% of which appear only once. CDR1 and CDR2 from the germline V gene are SGHTA and FQGTGA. The CDR3 loop spans 15 amino acids. J gave up 1 base and V 4 bases, and 6 bases lay outside the gene matches. The source material was CD8+ T cells from cultured PBMCs, sampled from culture after CMV antigen stimulation. The chain uses TRBV7-3 and TRBJ1-1, with 7 bases aligning to TRBD1. The receptor comes from a human donor in good health (CMV status not recorded). Some clones in this sample may be carry-over from other donors' samples. CDR3 in DNA: TGTGCCAGCAGCTCCTACAGGGGTCCGAACACTGAAGCTTTCTTT. This gives the protein CASSSYRGPNTEAFF.